One and the same sample provided the 13 T cell receptor beta chains below, sequenced in a study of tissue T cells after allogeneic stem cell transplantation (dated by TCRdb to between 2021 and 2023). The label giving this sample's time point can be read as: mouse harvest day 7 after allogeneic transplant. Each mouse graft, delivered by tail vein injection, combined 10^6 splenic CD5+ T cells with 10^7 T-cell-depleted bone marrow cells. Library prep was done by the immunoSEQ multiplex PCR assay. TCRdb holds this immuneACCESS table with in-frame rearrangements only. Some clones are missing; in checked studies, unresolved V genes explain under half, and the rest has no known cause. For this sample the table gives about 9,000 clones, of which approximately 47% were detected only once. The ten largest clones capture 6.5% to 8.5% of the sample. Sequences were obtained from gut tissue. The receptors were sampled from a female BALB/c mouse given C57BL/6 T cells with graft-versus-host disease after an allogeneic hematopoietic cell transplant.

This clone has just a few counts. Gene names denote mouse genes. The CDR3 end lies 1 residue beyond the end of the read and is filled in from the germline J gene. The chain recombines TRBV5 with TRBJ2-5; D unresolved. V lost 1 base to trimming and J lost 2 bases, with 7 bases between them. From germline, CDR1 is LGHNA and CDR2 YNLKQL (reference sequence). The CDR3 contains 14 residues. The CDR3: CASSQVGIQDTQYF. The CDR3 DNA, read in part, is TGTGCCAGCAGCCAAGTAGGGATCCAAGACACCCAGTAC.

Regarding this clone: The genes are named according to mouse. The read terminates 1 residue ahead of where the CDR3 ends, so the germline J gene completes it. The V and J genes are TRBV15 and TRBJ2-1; D remains unclear. The germline CDR1 and CDR2 sequences are SGHND and FRSKSL. The CDR3 is made up of 13 amino acids. V gave up 0 bases and J gave up 4 bases, with 4 bases separating them. The DNA read from the CDR3 is TGTGCCAGCAGTTTAGCGAGGTATGCTGAGCAGTTC. Protein sequence: CASSLARYAEQF. The entire CDR3 protein reads CASSLARYAEQFF.

A note on this clone: The genes and germline here are from mouse. The CDR3 end falls 1 residue outside the read, so it is completed with the germline J gene. The rearrangement joins TRBV3 to TRBJ2-5; 9 nucleotides align to TRBD2. Germline lookup yields CDR1 SNHLY and CDR2 FYNGKV (reference sequence). The V gene end was trimmed by 5 bases and the J gene end by 4 bases; junction bases not matched to a gene: 4. The CDR3 totals 14 residues. The covered CDR3 bases are TGTGCCAGCAGCCCGGGACTGGGAGAAGACACCCAGTAC. It codes for CASSPGLGEDTQY. The entire CDR3 protein reads CASSPGLGEDTQYF.

By share, this clone counts as medium-sized (0.01 to 0.1%). Gene names and germline match the mouse. The read ends 1 residue early relative to the CDR3; the germline J gene fills the gap. The rearrangement links TRBV13-2 to TRBJ1-6, with D possibly matching TRBD1 (5 bases). TRBJ1-6 is treated as an ORF (open reading frame) with a function not yet certain. Germline assignment: CDR1 NNHNN and CDR2 SYGAGS (reference sequence). The CDR3 runs 15 residues. V lost 5 bases, J lost 0 bases, and 9 bases lay in between. The CDR3 here is CASGTGLSYNSPLYF. The covered CDR3 bases are TGTGCCAGCGGGACGGGGCTTTCCTATAATTCGCCCCTCTAC.

In the case of this clone: The genes are named according to mouse. From the germline J gene comes the end of the CDR3, since the read stops 1 residue before it. This rearrangement joins TRBV26 to TRBJ2-3; 8 nucleotides align to TRBD2. V shed 6 bases and J 1 base; nucleotides not matched to a gene: 3. The CDR3 spans 14 residues. Germline V gene lookup returns CDR1 KGHPV and CDR2 FQNQEV (reference sequence). The CDR3: CASRGLGGAETLYF. CDR3 bases read: TGTGCCAGCAGAGGACTGGGAGGTGCAGAAACGCTGTAT.

Turning to this clone: Mouse names are used for the genes. Partial CDR3 DNA: TGTGCCAGCTCTCGACAGGGGGACTCCGACTACACC. Protein product: CASSRQGDSDYT. The CDR3 in full is CASSRQGDSDYTF. The chain combines TRBV12-2 with TRBJ1-2; TRBD1 matches 9 bases. The missing CDR3 end, 1 residue past where the read stops, is filled in from the germline J gene. After removal of 2 bases from V and 3 bases from J, the junction contained 0 bases not matched to a gene. The germline CDR1 and CDR2 sequences are SGHLS and HYDKME. This CDR3 is built from 13 residues.

A word on this clone: Gene names are mouse gene names. The sequenced fragment ends 1 residue before the CDR3 boundary, so the rest is inferred from the germline J gene. The chain recombines TRBV26 with TRBJ2-3; weak D call: TRBD1 (5 bases). Trimming stripped 3 bases from V and 1 base from J, with 5 bases between. The CDR3 contains 13 residues. Germline V gene data show CDR1 as KGHPV and CDR2 as FQNQEV (reference sequence). Partial CDR3 DNA: TGTGCCAGCAGTCTAGGGGGTGCAGAAACGCTGTAT. Protein product: CASSLGGAETLY. The complete CDR3 reads CASSLGGAETLYF.

This clone has just a few counts. The germline and genes are mouse ones. From the germline J gene comes the end of the CDR3, since the read stops 1 residue before it. This rearrangement joins TRBV2 to TRBJ2-3; D is tentatively TRBD1 or TRBD2 (6 bases each). The CDR3 loop spans 14 amino acids. V was pared by 3 bases and J by 1 base, with 8 bases between. Germline CDR1 LGHNA, CDR2 YSYQKL. This CDR3 is CASSQGAGAETLYF. CDR3 DNA, as far as it was read: TGTGCCAGCAGCCAGGGGGCCGGTGCAGAAACGCTGTAT.

Regarding this clone: Gene names are the mouse ones. Read coverage stops 1 residue before the CDR3 terminus; the germline J gene supplies the remainder. This chain connects TRBV1 to TRBJ2-1; 9 nucleotides line up with TRBD2. The CDR3 loop spans 15 amino acids. V lost 3 bases and J lost 6; bases outside the gene matches: 6. Germline V CDR1 and CDR2: NSQYPW, LRSPGD (reference sequence). The CDR3 loop reads CTCSAWGGAGAEQFF. The sequenced part of the CDR3 DNA is TGCACCTGCAGTGCTTGGGGGGGCGCCGGTGCTGAGCAGTTC.

Of note for this clone: The gene names given are mouse names. The read terminates 1 residue before the CDR3 end, so the remaining end is supplied by the germline J gene. This chain links TRBV16 with TRBJ1-4, with D tentatively TRBD1 (6 bases). The length of the CDR3 is 15 residues. V shed 0 bases and J shed 6 bases, with 11 bases lying between them. Per germline, CDR1 SGHSA and CDR2 FRNQAP. The CDR3 region is CASSLDPGVDERLFF. CDR3 DNA, as far as it was read: TGTGCAAGCAGCTTAGATCCAGGGGTGGACGAAAGATTATTT. Full variable domain (rest looked up from reference TRBV16 and TRBJ1-4): NAGVIQTPRHKVTGKGQEATLWCEPISGHSAVFWYRQTIVQGLEFLTYFRNQAPIDDSGMPKERFSAQMPNQSHSTLKIQSTQPQDSAVYLCASSLDPGVDERLFFGHGTKLSVL.

About this clone: Gene names are the mouse ones. Read coverage stops 1 residue before the CDR3 terminus; the germline J gene supplies the remainder. The J gene is TRBJ2-2, the V gene TRBV3; D ambiguous. V was pared by 2 bases and J by 3 bases, with 10 bases between. Per germline, CDR1 SNHLY and CDR2 FYNGKV (reference sequence). The CDR3 totals 15 residues. The DNA read from the CDR3 is TGTGCCAGCAGCTTAACCGGGAGGGACACCGGGCAGCTCTAC. Translated: CASSLTGRDTGQLY. The whole CDR3 protein is CASSLTGRDTGQLYF.

As regards this clone: Germline and genes: mouse. The CDR3 is cut off 1 residue early in the read; its end comes from the germline J gene. The chain recombines TRBV26 with TRBJ1-1; 9 bases fit TRBD1. Germline V gene lookup returns CDR1 KGHPV and CDR2 FQNQEV (reference sequence). CDR3 length: 15 residues. J lost 1 base, V lost 2 bases, and 2 bases had no gene match. The part of the CDR3 DNA that was read is TGTGCCAGCAGTCTGACAGGGGGCTTAAACACAGAAGTCTTC. Residues: CASSLTGGLNTEVF. The full CDR3 protein is CASSLTGGLNTEVFF.

This clone has only a few counts. Gene names denote mouse genes. The observed sequence ends 1 residue before the CDR3 terminus, with the missing tail filled in from the germline J gene. The rearrangement uses TRBV26 and TRBJ1-1; D gene unclear. Trimming pared 0 bases from V and 6 bases from J, leaving 8 bases between. The CDR3 sequence is 13 residues long. Germline CDR1 reads KGHPV; CDR2 reads FQNQEV (reference sequence). The sequenced part of the CDR3 DNA is TGTGCCAGCAGTCTGTCAGGGTATGCAGAAGTCTTC. Translated: CASSLSGYAEVF. The whole CDR3 protein is CASSLSGYAEVFF.